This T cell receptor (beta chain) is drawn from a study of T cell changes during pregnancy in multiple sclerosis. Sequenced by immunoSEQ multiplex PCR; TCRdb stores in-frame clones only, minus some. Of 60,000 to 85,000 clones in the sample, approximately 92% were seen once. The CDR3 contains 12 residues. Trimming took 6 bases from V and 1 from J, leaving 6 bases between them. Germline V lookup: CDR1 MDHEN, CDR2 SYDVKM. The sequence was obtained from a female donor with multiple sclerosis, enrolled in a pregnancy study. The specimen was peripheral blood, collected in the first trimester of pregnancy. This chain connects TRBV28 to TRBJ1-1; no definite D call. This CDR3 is CASRNGNTEAFF. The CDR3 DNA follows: TGTGCCAGCAGAAACGGGAACACTGAAGCTTTCTTT.